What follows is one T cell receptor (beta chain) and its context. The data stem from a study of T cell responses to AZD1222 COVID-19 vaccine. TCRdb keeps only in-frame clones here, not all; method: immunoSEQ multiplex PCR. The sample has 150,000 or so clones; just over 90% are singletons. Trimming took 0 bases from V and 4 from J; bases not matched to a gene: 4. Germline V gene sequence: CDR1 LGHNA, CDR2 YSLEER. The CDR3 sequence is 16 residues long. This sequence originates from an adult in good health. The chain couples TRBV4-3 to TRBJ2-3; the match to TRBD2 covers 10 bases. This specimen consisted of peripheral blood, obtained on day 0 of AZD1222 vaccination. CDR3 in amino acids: CASSQDPTSGADTQYF. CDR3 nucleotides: TGCGCCAGCAGCCAAGATCCCACTAGCGGGGCAGATACGCAGTATTTT.